A selection of T cell receptor beta chains follows, all from one sample in a study of T cells in tuberculosis. Method: immunoSEQ multiplex PCR; TCRdb's copy keeps in-frame clones and lacks some. Counted here are tens of thousands of clones, approximately 86% occurring once; the ten biggest clones make up 15%. The input for sequencing was PBMCs, taken at tuberculosis diagnosis. The receptors derive from an adult with tuberculosis. The CDR3 runs from the conserved cysteine through the conserved F or W. A D gene is named only where the DNA matches it firmly. Expanded clones get a size class; other rows say once, few or many, or leave the size out.

V gene	clone size	D gene	CDR3 length	J gene	CDR3 protein	CDR3 DNA
TRBV15	-	TRBD2	15	TRBJ2-3	CATSREAGVSDTQYF	TGTGCCACCAGCAGAGAGGCGGGAGTGTCAGATACGCAGTATTTT
TRBV6-5	-	-	15	TRBJ1-4	CASSLGTRDNEKLFF	TGTGCCAGCAGCTTAGGGACACGTGATAATGAAAAACTGTTTTTT
TRBV5-6	-	-	13	TRBJ2-7	CASSLGTNYEQYF	TGTGCCAGCAGCTTGGGGACAAATTACGAGCAGTACTTC
TRBV7-9	-	-	12	TRBJ2-7	CASSPQGIEQYF	TGTGCCAGCAGTCCGCAGGGGATCGAGCAGTACTTC
TRBV10-3	-	TRBD2	15	TRBJ2-3	CAISDQAGGVDTQYF	TGTGCCATCAGTGATCAAGCGGGGGGGGTAGATACGCAGTATTTT
TRBV5-1	-	-	14	TRBJ1-5	CASSLEGEIQPQHF	TGCGCCAGCAGCTTGGAGGGGGAGATACAGCCCCAGCATTTT
TRBV28	-	TRBD2	16	TRBJ2-1	CASSLEGSGKYNEQFF	TGTGCCAGCAGTTTAGAAGGTAGCGGGAAGTACAATGAGCAGTTCTTC
TRBV5-1	once	-	15	TRBJ2-3	CASSFEGARGDTQYF	TGCGCCAGCAGCTTCGAGGGGGCGCGGGGAGATACGCAGTATTTT
TRBV9	-	-	11	TRBJ1-2	CASTQNYGYTF	TGTGCCAGCACTCAGAACTATGGCTACACCTTC
TRBV10-1	once	-	13	TRBJ1-5	CASSSGILQPQHF	TGCGCCAGCAGTTCAGGTATCCTACAGCCCCAGCATTTT
TRBV5-1	few	TRBD2	15	TRBJ2-2	CASLPGTSGIGELFF	TGCGCCAGTTTACCCGGGACTAGCGGGATCGGGGAGCTGTTTTTT
TRBV6-6	-	-	15	TRBJ1-2	CASSTEYRVVYGYTF	TGTGCCAGCAGCACCGAGTACAGGGTTGTCTATGGCTACACCTTC
TRBV6-1	-	TRBD1	16	TRBJ2-3	CASSALRDRITDTQYF	TGTGCCAGCAGTGCGCTCCGGGACAGGATCACAGATACGCAGTATTTT
TRBV4-1	-	-	16	TRBJ2-1	CASSQEQPRQGNEQFF	TGCGCCAGCAGCCAAGAGCAACCGAGGCAGGGCAATGAGCAGTTCTTC
TRBV29-1	few	-	14	TRBJ1-5	CSVGGQLSNQPQHF	TGCAGCGTTGGGGGGCAGCTTAGCAATCAGCCCCAGCATTTT
TRBV29-1	-	TRBD2	14	TRBJ2-1	CSALTSGLTKRQFF	TGCAGCGCCTTGACTAGCGGGCTCACCAAGCGGCAGTTCTTC
TRBV27	-	-	15	TRBJ1-5	CASSRTGGGNQPQHF	TGTGCCAGCAGTCGGACTGGTGGCGGCAATCAGCCCCAGCATTTT
TRBV5-3	once	-	15	TRBJ1-2	CASRRGGPQPYGYTF	TGTGCCTCCCGGCGTGGGGGCCCACAACCCTATGGCTACACCTTC
TRBV6-1	-	TRBD1	14	TRBJ1-5	CASSWTGIGQPQHF	TGTGCCAGCAGTTGGACAGGGATTGGTCAGCCCCAGCATTTT
TRBV6-6	-	-	15	TRBJ2-2	CASWPGHTNTGELFF	TGTGCCAGCTGGCCGGGACATACGAACACCGGGGAGCTGTTTTTT
TRBV19	once	TRBD1	15	TRBJ1-5	CASSIQGGSNQPQHF	TGTGCCAGTAGTATTCAGGGGGGAAGCAATCAGCCCCAGCATTTT
TRBV29-1	-	TRBD2	12	TRBJ2-7	CSGGTSGYEQYF	TGCAGCGGTGGGACTAGCGGCTACGAGCAGTACTTC
TRBV25-1	-	-	13	TRBJ1-2	CASSNQGPGGYTF	TGTGCCAGCAGTAACCAGGGGCCAGGTGGCTACACCTTC
TRBV5-1	-	-	13	TRBJ2-2	CASSLGRDGELFF	TGCGCCAGCAGCTTGGGCAGGGACGGGGAGCTGTTTTTT
TRBV30	few	TRBD1	17	TRBJ1-5	CAWSFTGAGQVNQPQHF	TGTGCCTGGAGTTTCACCGGAGCGGGACAGGTCAATCAGCCCCAGCATTTT
TRBV5-6	-	-	14	TRBJ1-2	CASSLAGTTYGYTF	TGTGCCAGCAGCTTGGCAGGTACAACCTATGGCTACACCTTC
TRBV7-6	-	TRBD1	15	TRBJ1-1	CASSLEGQGFTEAFF	TGTGCCAGCAGCTTAGAGGGACAGGGGTTCACTGAAGCTTTCTTT
TRBV5-1	-	-	15	TRBJ2-5	CASSRAENPRETQYF	TGCGCCAGCAGTAGAGCGGAGAACCCTAGGGAGACCCAGTACTTC
TRBV6-5	-	-	15	TRBJ2-5	CASSYSAGFGETQYF	TGTGCCAGCAGTTACTCGGCAGGATTTGGCGAGACCCAGTACTTC
TRBV5-8	-	TRBD1	16	TRBJ2-5	CASSFRDRGMEETQYF	TGTGCCAGCAGCTTCCGGGACAGGGGAATGGAAGAGACCCAGTACTTC
TRBV9	-	-	15	TRBJ1-1	CASSPYQGVNTEAFF	TGTGCCAGCAGCCCATATCAGGGTGTGAACACTGAAGCTTTCTTT
TRBV7-2	once	TRBD2	16	TRBJ2-3	CASSFASGGATDTQYF	TGTGCCAGCAGCTTCGCTAGCGGGGGGGCCACAGATACGCAGTATTTT
TRBV27	-	TRBD2	17	TRBJ2-3	CASHGLAGGPVTDTQYF	TGTGCCAGCCACGGACTAGCGGGAGGGCCGGTTACAGATACGCAGTATTTT
TRBV5-6	-	-	12	TRBJ2-2	CASSLKPGELFF	TGTGCCAGCAGCTTGAAGCCCGGGGAGCTGTTTTTT
TRBV2	-	-	11	TRBJ2-7	CASTGEYEQYF	TGTGCCAGCACAGGGGAATACGAGCAGTACTTC
TRBV5-6	-	TRBD2	16	TRBJ2-3	CASSLGLAGASDTQYF	TGTGCCAGCAGCTTGGGTTTAGCGGGAGCGTCAGATACGCAGTATTTT
TRBV2	-	-	16	TRBJ2-3	CASLNFGGAPTDTQYF	TGTGCCAGCCTCAATTTTGGGGGCGCCCCCACAGATACGCAGTATTTT
TRBV4-3	once	TRBD1	13	TRBJ1-2	CASGFTGDYGYTF	TGCGCCAGCGGATTTACAGGGGATTATGGCTACACCTTC
TRBV6-5	-	TRBD2	14	TRBJ2-1	CASSRREGVNEQFF	TGTGCCAGCAGTCGTCGGGAGGGGGTCAATGAGCAGTTCTTC
TRBV7-9	-	TRBD2	17	TRBJ2-1	CASSSTSGRSSYNEQFF	TGTGCCAGCAGCTCCACTAGCGGGAGGAGCTCCTACAATGAGCAGTTCTTC
TRBV28	few	TRBD1	15	TRBJ2-7	CASADPGTASYEQYF	TGTGCCAGCGCAGACCCCGGGACAGCCTCCTACGAGCAGTACTTC
TRBV27	-	-	14	TRBJ2-2	CASSVAGKTGELFF	TGTGCCAGCAGCGTGGCGGGAAAGACCGGGGAGCTGTTTTTT
TRBV19	once	TRBD1	15	TRBJ2-1	CATGRDSTPYNEQFF	TGTGCCACCGGAAGGGACAGCACCCCCTACAATGAGCAGTTCTTC
TRBV10-2	large	-	14	TRBJ2-7	CASSELNPAYEQYF	TGCGCCAGCAGTGAGCTCAACCCAGCCTACGAGCAGTACTTC
TRBV5-4	-	TRBD1	14	TRBJ1-2	CASSFPDRGHGYTF	TGTGCCAGCAGCTTTCCGGACAGGGGTCATGGCTACACCTTC
TRBV4-2	-	TRBD2	18	TRBJ2-1	CASSQDTSVLSSYNEQFF	TGTGCCAGCAGCCAAGATACTAGCGTCCTTAGCTCCTACAATGAGCAGTTCTTC
TRBV14	-	-	14	TRBJ2-7	CASSQGGKLHEQYF	TGTGCCAGCAGCCAAGGAGGAAAACTCCACGAGCAGTACTTC
TRBV9	once	-	13	TRBJ1-1	CASNIRDNTEAFF	TGTGCCAGCAACATCAGGGATAACACTGAAGCTTTCTTT
TRBV7-9	-	TRBD1	14	TRBJ1-1	CASSPEKDRDRAFF	TGTGCCAGCAGCCCGGAAAAAGACAGGGACCGGGCTTTCTTT
TRBV30	-	-	14	TRBJ2-1	CAWSGLAAYNEQFF	TGTGCCTGGAGTGGATTAGCGGCCTACAATGAGCAGTTCTTC